This entry lists 8 T cell receptor beta chains sequenced from one sample in a study of T cell changes during pregnancy in multiple sclerosis. The assay was immunoSEQ multiplex PCR, and TCRdb's table has in-frame clones only and misses some. This table has around 130,000 clones, roughly 97% appearing once. Sequencing was performed on peripheral blood, taken after pregnancy. These receptors were collected from a female donor with multiple sclerosis, enrolled in a pregnancy study.

This chain connects TRBV7-2 to TRBJ2-1, with D possibly matching TRBD2 (6 bases). The CDR3 contains 15 residues. Trimming removed 2 bases from V and 3 bases from J, with 11 bases in between. Per the germline V gene, CDR1 is SGHTA and CDR2 is FQGNSA. CDR3 sequence (DNA): TGTGCCAGCAGCTTAAGGGGCGGGATCTACAATGAGCAGTTCTTC. Translating it yields CASSLRGGIYNEQFF.

The genes are TRBV27 and TRBJ2-2; D is perhaps TRBD1 (6 bases). Germline CDR1 and CDR2: MNHEY and SMNVEV (reference sequence). The CDR3 runs 16 residues. Trimming stripped 5 bases from V and 7 bases from J, with 20 bases between. CDR3 nucleotides: TGTGCCAGCAGTACCCTCAGTCGGGGCAGGGGCGGGGAGCTGTTTTTT. It codes for CASSTLSRGRGGELFF.

This chain uses TRBV7-2 with TRBJ1-2; the D gene is possibly TRBD1 (5 bases). The germline V gene encodes CDR1 SGHTA and CDR2 FQGNSA. This CDR3 region has 13 residues. V was pared by 1 base and J by 8 bases, with 11 bases between. The CDR3 DNA reads TGTGCCAGCAGCTTAGGCGGGGCTGGCGGCTACACCTTC. Translating it yields CASSLGGAGGYTF.

This chain links TRBV29-1 with TRBJ2-7; D not certain. There are 11 residues in the CDR3. In germline, CDR1 is SQVTM, CDR2 ANQGSEA. V was pared by 4 bases and J by 7 bases, with 11 bases between. The DNA for the CDR3 is TGCAGCGTTGCATCAGGTGAGGAGCAGTACTTC. Its translation: CSVASGEEQYF.

The rearrangement joins TRBV4-1 to TRBJ2-7; 7 nucleotides align to TRBD1. This CDR3 comprises 13 residues. CDR1 is MGHRA and CDR2 is YSYEKL in the germline V gene. V lost 1 base, J lost 5 bases, and 2 bases stayed unmatched. This CDR3 is CASSQGTGDEQYF. DNA for the CDR3: TGCGCCAGCAGCCAAGGCACAGGGGACGAGCAGTACTTC.

The chain combines TRBV9 with TRBJ2-7; tentatively, D is TRBD2 (5 bases). CDR3 length: 16 residues. The V end was cut by 4 bases, the J end by 0 bases, with 17 bases between. Germline loops: CDR1 SGDLS, CDR2 YYNGEE. CDR3 amino acids: CASSPRGSLSSYEQYF. The CDR3 DNA follows: TGTGCCAGCAGCCCCAGAGGGTCTTTGAGCTCCTACGAGCAGTACTTC.

The V and J genes are TRBV27 and TRBJ2-2; TRBD2 aligns across 12 bases. CDR1 MNHEY and CDR2 SMNVEV come from the germline V gene (reference sequence). J gave up 5 bases and V 4 bases, and 5 bases lay outside the gene matches. The CDR3 consists of 16 residues. The CDR3 DNA reads TGTGCCAGCAGTTACGTAGGGACTAGCGGGACCGGGGAGCTGTTTTTT. This translates into CASSYVGTSGTGELFF.

Remarks on this clone: Other DNA sequences in this specimen translate into the identical CDR3. V and J are TRBV5-4 and TRBJ2-1; tentative D call: TRBD1 (6 bases). Germline values: CDR1 SGHNT, CDR2 YYREEE (reference sequence). The V end was cut by 0 bases, the J end by 5 bases, with 6 bases between. The CDR3 is made up of 13 amino acids. The chain's CDR3 is CASSLDRDNEQFF. The CDR3 DNA reads as TGTGCCAGCAGCTTGGACAGGGACAATGAGCAGTTCTTC.